These 27 T cell receptor beta chains share one sample of origin, sequenced in a study of T cells in Graves' hyperthyroidism and ophthalmopathy (dated by TCRdb to between 2018 and 2021). The library was generated by multiplex PCR. The data were produced on an Illumina HiSeq 2000. The TCR beta CDR3 regions were amplified from the RNA transcripts. A first-round RT-PCR of the TCR CDR3 used the HTBI primer set with the Qiagen OneStep RT-PCR kit. Through fastp at Q25 and MiXCR, TCRdb rebuilt clones from the public reads, retaining in-frame beta chains. CDR3 protein sequences are deduplicated, and each keeps its most common genes and DNA. This sample is represented by over 650,000 distinct CDR3 sequences; roughly 45% of them were singletons. The ten largest clonotypes hold about 7.7% of the sample. Sequenced material: peripheral blood or thyroid tissue (not recorded which). Every receptor here comes from an adult man with Graves' disease, either hyperthyroidism or ophthalmopathy (not recorded which).

This clonotype was seen only a few times. The CDR3 DNA follows: TGTGCCAGCAGTTTAGGTCCTGGGGCGCCAAACACCATATATTTT. Translating gives CASSLGPGAPNTIYF. The rearrangement uses TRBV12-3 or TRBV12-4 and TRBJ1-3, with D tentatively TRBD1 (5 bases). This CDR3 is 15 amino acids long. Trimming left V 1 base short and J 6 bases short, with 13 bases between.

The gene calls are TRBV24-1 and TRBJ2-5; D gene uncertain. V lost 11 bases to trimming and J lost 4 bases, with 13 bases between them. CDR3 length: 12 amino acids. Germline CDR1 is KGHDR and CDR2 is SFDVKD. The CDR3 region has the DNA TGTGCCAGCAACCCATTGGGAGAGACCCAGTACTTC. It translates to CASNPLGETQYF.

The V gene is TRBV2, the J gene TRBJ2-7, with a tentative D call TRBD2 (5 bases). The V and J ends lost 8 bases and 4 bases respectively, with 12 bases between them. The length of the CDR3 is 12 residues. Germline-derived CDR1 and CDR2 are SNHLY and FYNNEI. This CDR3 reads CASVVGAYEQYF. The CDR3 DNA reads TGTGCCAGCGTCGTGGGAGCATACGAGCAGTACTTC.

In this sample, this clonotype turned up once. The chain has TRBV29-1 and TRBJ1-2; 7 nucleotides line up with TRBD1. The junction had 10 bases not matched to a gene; V was cut back by 8 bases and J by 4 bases. This CDR3 is built from 13 residues. Germline V CDR1 and CDR2: SQVTM, ANQGSEA. CDR3 region: CSIGGQTLYGYTF. The DNA for the CDR3 is TGCAGCATTGGGGGACAGACGCTCTATGGCTACACCTTC.

The chain joins TRBV29-1 to TRBJ1-4; D is perhaps TRBD1 (5 bases). The CDR3 length is 14 residues. The germline V gene has CDR1 SQVTM and CDR2 ANQGSEA. The V end lost 6 bases, the J end lost 8 bases, and 19 bases lay between the germline ends. The CDR3 region is CSVADKIGGEKLFF. DNA of the CDR3: TGCAGCGTGGCGGACAAGATCGGGGGAGAAAAACTGTTTTTT.

This rearrangement joins TRBV7-6 to TRBJ2-7; D might be TRBD1 (5 bases). There are 15 residues in the CDR3. Germline CDR1 SGHVS, CDR2 FNYEAQ. Deletions cut 4 bases from V and 2 bases from J, with 15 bases between. CDR3 nucleotides: TGTGCCAGCAGCTCCCCCAGAGGACAAACCTACGAGCAGTACTTC. This sequence encodes CASSSPRGQTYEQYF.

This clonotype has just a few counts. The V and J genes are TRBV7-8 and TRBJ2-5, with D tentatively TRBD2 (5 bases). Germline CDR1 SGHVS, CDR2 FQNEAQ. V was shortened by 6 bases and J by 5 bases, with 13 bases between the two germline ends. The CDR3 is 13 residues long. The CDR3 DNA sequence: TGTGCCAGCAGTTTACGACCGGGGGAGACCCAGTACTTC. Amino acid sequence: CASSLRPGETQYF.

On this clonotype itself: One base away lies a much larger clone, so this may be a sequencing read error. The gene calls are TRBV7-6 and TRBJ2-7, with D perhaps matching TRBD2 (7 bases). V was shortened by 5 bases and J by 6 bases, with 23 bases between the two germline ends. CDR1 and CDR2 (germline): SGHVS, FNYEAQ. This CDR3 region has 16 residues. The CDR3 DNA reads as TGTGCCAGCAGCCTTGGCGGGGGCGGACAAACCTGCGAGCAGTACTTC. Its protein product is CASSLGGGGQTCEQYF.

There are many counts of this clonotype. The rearrangement links TRBV2 to TRBJ1-5; perhaps TRBD1 as D (6 bases). Trimming removed 1 base at V and 2 bases at J, with 6 bases between. Germline loops: CDR1 SNHLY, CDR2 FYNNEI. The CDR3 has 14 amino acids. The CDR3 DNA sequence: TGTGCCAGCAGTGAAGGACAGGGCAATCAGCCCCAGCATTTT. It specifies CASSEGQGNQPQHF.

Comments on this clonotype: The junction departs from the called germline gene at one end, perhaps through a read error. The V call is TRBV7-8, the J call TRBJ2-5; 7 bases are shared with TRBD1. The CDR3 loop spans 14 amino acids. Germline V gives CDR1 SGHVS, CDR2 FQNEAQ. In nucleotides, the CDR3 is TGCGCCAGCAGCCCAGTCGACAGGGAAGAGACCCAGTACTTC. It yields the protein CASSPVDREETQYF.

This clonotype was detected only a few times. The J gene is TRBJ1-1, the V gene TRBV25-1, with D tentatively TRBD1 (6 bases). V lost 6 bases and J lost 1, with 18 bases in between. Germline V gene sequence: CDR1 MGHDK, CDR2 SYGVNS. This CDR3 has 16 amino acids. The CDR3 nucleotides are TGTGCCAGCAGCAACACACTCAACAGGGCGAACACTGAAGCTTTCTTT. This gives the protein CASSNTLNRANTEAFF.

CDR3 coding DNA: TGTGCCAGCAGTAACGCTTGGGGGGAAGCCGGGGAGCTGTTTTTT. It specifies CASSNAWGEAGELFF. The chain joins TRBV7-9 to TRBJ2-2, with a possible D match to TRBD2 (6 bases). V was shortened by 6 bases and J by 6 bases, with 17 bases between the two germline ends. The CDR3 spans 15 residues. From germline, CDR1 is SEHNR and CDR2 FQNEAQ (reference sequence).

The table lists this clonotype with a count of one. In DNA form, the CDR3 reads TGCAGCGTGGTCACTAGCGGGGACGAAAAACTGTTTTTT. Its translation is CSVVTSGDEKLFF. The rearrangement links TRBV29-1 to TRBJ1-4; TRBD1 is a possible D gene (5 bases). The CDR3 has 13 residues. CDR1 is SQVTM, CDR2 ANQGSEA, per germline. Trimming took 6 bases from V and 8 from J, leaving 16 bases between them.

This clonotype appeared many times. The rearrangement uses TRBV10-3 and TRBJ1-2; maybe TRBD1 (6 bases). CDR1 is ENHRY and CDR2 is SYGVKD in the germline V gene. V was shortened by 2 bases and J by 0 bases, with 7 bases between the two germline ends. CDR3 length: 14 amino acids. The CDR3 reads CAISEGQTNYGYTF. The CDR3 bases are TGTGCCATCAGTGAGGGACAGACTAACTATGGCTACACCTTC.

V gene TRBV20-1 combines with J gene TRBJ1-1; TRBD1 matches 9 bases. This CDR3 is 14 amino acids long. The J segment lost 3 bases and the V segment lost 3 bases, leaving 5 bases of the junction unmatched. Germline V gives CDR1 DFQATT, CDR2 SNEGSKA (reference sequence). The CDR3 DNA sequence: TGCAGTGCTAGGGCCGGGACAGGGCACACTGAAGCTTTCTTT. This sequence encodes CSARAGTGHTEAFF.

This chain links TRBV13 with TRBJ1-6; TRBD1 is a possible D gene (6 bases). The germline V gene encodes CDR1 PRHDT and CDR2 FYEKMQ (reference sequence). The V and J ends lost 5 bases and 8 bases respectively, with 16 bases between them. CDR3 size: 15 residues. The CDR3 DNA is TGTGCCAGCAGCGAGGGGGGTTCTTTCCATTCACCCCTCCACTTT. It specifies CASSEGGSFHSPLHF.

Many counts were recorded for this clonotype. The V and J genes are TRBV10-3 and TRBJ2-7, with D hard to call. CDR1 and CDR2 from the germline V gene are ENHRY and SYGVKD. This CDR3 has 14 amino acids. V lost 0 bases, J lost 1 base, and 7 bases lay in between. CDR3 sequence (DNA): TGTGCCATCAGTGAGTCTGGCGGTTCCTACGAGCAGTACTTC. Translation: CAISESGGSYEQYF.

This clonotype was observed many times. The chain combines TRBV2 with TRBJ1-6; D is perhaps TRBD1 (5 bases). The CDR3 is made up of 14 amino acids. Trimming left V 2 bases short and J 10 bases short, with 12 bases between. Germline V gene sequence: CDR1 SNHLY, CDR2 FYNNEI. The CDR3 protein is CASSEQGFGSPLHF. The DNA of the CDR3 is TGTGCCAGCAGTGAACAGGGTTTCGGATCACCCCTCCACTTT.

The sample holds many counts of this clonotype. The chain has TRBV29-1 and TRBJ1-5; the D is unclear. CDR3 size: 12 residues. The V end was cut by 4 bases, the J end by 5 bases, with 9 bases between. Germline assignment: CDR1 SQVTM and CDR2 ANQGSEA. CDR3 residues: CSVVTADQPQHF. The CDR3 nucleotides read TGCAGCGTTGTTACTGCGGATCAGCCCCAGCATTTT.

The V call is TRBV7-2, the J call TRBJ2-7; maybe TRBD2 (6 bases). V lost 4 bases and J lost 2, with 12 bases in between. CDR3 length: 14 amino acids. Germline CDR1 reads SGHTA; CDR2 reads FQGNSA. The CDR3 DNA is TGTGCCAGCAGCTCGACTAGTACGACCTACGAGCAGTACTTC. This encodes CASSSTSTTYEQYF.

The chain uses TRBV20-1 and TRBJ1-1; weak D call: TRBD1 (6 bases). V gave up 2 bases and J gave up 1 base, with 8 bases separating them. The CDR3 is made up of 13 amino acids. Per the germline V gene, CDR1 is DFQATT and CDR2 is SNEGSKA (reference sequence). CDR3: CSARKQGNTEAFF. CDR3 coding DNA: TGCAGTGCTAGAAAACAGGGGAACACTGAAGCTTTCTTT.

This clonotype was seen ten or more times. The chain couples TRBV5-1 to TRBJ1-6, with 8 bases that match TRBD1. Trimming removed 2 bases from V and 5 bases from J; junction bases left unmatched: 3. Germline V CDR1 and CDR2: SGHRS, YFSETQ. This CDR3 has 15 amino acids. The DNA of the CDR3 is TGCGCCAGCAGCTTCGGACAGGGCCATAATTCACCCCTCCACTTT. Translation gives CASSFGQGHNSPLHF.

This clonotype turned up a few times. This rearrangement joins TRBV6-5 to TRBJ1-6; TRBD1 is a possible D gene (5 bases). The ends were cut back, 6 bases at V and 3 bases at J, with 15 bases in the middle. CDR1 is MNHEY and CDR2 is SVGAGI in the germline V gene. The CDR3 runs 16 residues. CDR3 bases: TGTGCCAGCAGCGCCGCCGGGGCCAGCTATAATTCACCCCTCCACTTT. This codes for CASSAAGASYNSPLHF.

The chain uses TRBV5-4 and TRBJ1-1; unclear D gene. Germline V gene data show CDR1 as SGHNT and CDR2 as YYREEE (reference sequence). V dropped 0 bases and J dropped 4 bases, with 13 bases sitting between them. The CDR3 runs to 15 residues. The CDR3 loop reads CASSLVGRSGTEAFF. For the CDR3, the DNA is TGTGCCAGCAGCTTGGTTGGCAGATCGGGCACTGAAGCTTTCTTT.

This clonotype was counted many times. This chain connects TRBV7-9 to TRBJ1-3; D not resolved. The germline V gene has CDR1 SEHNR and CDR2 FQNEAQ (reference sequence). Trimming removed 6 bases from V and 0 bases from J, with 9 bases in between. The CDR3 length is 14 residues. CDR3 DNA sequence: TGTGCCAGCAGTTCACCCGTCTCTGGAAACACCATATATTTT. Its protein product is CASSSPVSGNTIYF.

The V call is TRBV25-1, the J call TRBJ2-7; 8 bases map to TRBD2. Looked up from germline, CDR1 is MGHDK and CDR2 is SYGVNS. This CDR3 is built from 14 residues. V was pared by 3 bases and J by 1 base, with 2 bases of the junction left unmatched. The DNA for the CDR3 is TGTGCCAGCAGTGATCGCGGGAGGTCCTACGAGCAGTACTTC. Translated, it gives CASSDRGRSYEQYF.

V gene TRBV19 combines with J gene TRBJ1-1; D is unclear. The V gene's germline CDR1 is LNHDA and CDR2 SQIVND (reference sequence). Trimming shortened V by 5 bases and J by 4 bases, and 8 bases separated the two germline ends. The CDR3 has 12 amino acids. The CDR3 loop is CASSGRATEAFF. The CDR3 DNA reads TGTGCCAGTAGTGGGAGGGCCACTGAAGCTTTCTTT.